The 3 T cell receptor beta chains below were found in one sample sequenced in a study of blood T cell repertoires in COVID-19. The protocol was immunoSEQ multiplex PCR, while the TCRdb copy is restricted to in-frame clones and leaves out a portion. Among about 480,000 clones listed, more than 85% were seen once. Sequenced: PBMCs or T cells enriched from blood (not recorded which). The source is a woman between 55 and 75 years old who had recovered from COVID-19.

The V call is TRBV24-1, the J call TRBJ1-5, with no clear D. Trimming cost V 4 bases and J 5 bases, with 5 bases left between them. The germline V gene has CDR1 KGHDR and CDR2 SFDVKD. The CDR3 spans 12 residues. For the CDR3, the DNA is TGTGCCACCAGTGACCTCCATCAGCCCCAGCATTTT. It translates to CATSDLHQPQHF.

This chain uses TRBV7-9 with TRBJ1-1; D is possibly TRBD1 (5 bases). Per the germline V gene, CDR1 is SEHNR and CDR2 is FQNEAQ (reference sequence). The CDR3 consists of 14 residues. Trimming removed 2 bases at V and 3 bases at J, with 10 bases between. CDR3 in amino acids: CASSLQGPYTEAFF. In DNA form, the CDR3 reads TGTGCCAGCAGCTTACAGGGTCCCTACACTGAAGCTTTCTTT.

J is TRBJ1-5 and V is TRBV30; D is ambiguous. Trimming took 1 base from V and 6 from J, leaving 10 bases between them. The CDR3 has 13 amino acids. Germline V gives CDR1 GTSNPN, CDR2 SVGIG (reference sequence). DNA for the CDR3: TGTGCCTGGAGTGAGGACCGGGGTCAGCCCCAGCATTTT. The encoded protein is CAWSEDRGQPQHF.